This T cell receptor beta chain was sequenced in a study of cytomegalovirus exposure and HLA in healthy donors. About the study: A prior study identified roughly 110 million unique TCR beta sequences from roughly 170 million T cells.

Healthy bone marrow donors made up the donor group. Researchers ran the PCR with 60 Vbeta and 13 Jbeta primers. The protocol was immunoSEQ multiplex PCR, while the TCRdb copy is restricted to in-frame clones and leaves out a portion. The profile shows 150,000 to 200,000 clones, about 70% of them singletons. With 3 bases clipped from V and 4 bases from J, the junction kept 7 bases outside the gene matches. The CDR3 runs to 18 residues. Germline values: CDR1 MDHEN, CDR2 SYDVKM. This receptor was obtained from a woman aged 35 to 49 in good health and CMV-seropositive. The sequenced sample consisted of PBMCs. The chain employs TRBV28 and TRBJ2-6, with TRBD1 matching 12 bases. The CDR3 DNA reads as TGTGCCAGCAGTTTGCCGGGACAGGGGGCACAAGGGGCCAACGTCCTGACTTTC. Protein sequence: CASSLPGQGAQGANVLTF.